This record concerns one TCR beta chain sequence. Its matching antigen is unknown. This table comes from immunoSEQ multiplex PCR, and its TCRdb copy is limited to in-frame clones, with some not included. This table holds 150,000 or so clones, roughly 88% found once. The data were taken from a study of T cell responses to AZD1222 COVID-19 vaccine. The CDR3 extends over 13 amino acids. The germline gives CDR1 MNHEY, CDR2 SVGAGI. V lost 6 bases to trimming and J lost 4 bases, with 9 bases between them. Study-wide findings and caveats: The donor cohort was predominantly white British with a female majority, and clonal diversity may have been underestimated. Unmutated variant regions reportedly attract nearly half of all spike-specific TCRs.

The receptor comes from an adult in good health. V usage is TRBV6-5 and J usage is TRBJ2-2, with unresolved D. The sequencing here drew on peripheral blood, taken on day 0 of AZD1222 vaccination. CDR3 in amino acids: CASRADGTGELFF. As DNA, the CDR3 is TGTGCCAGCAGGGCGGATGGCACCGGGGAGCTGTTTTTT.